This T cell receptor (beta chain) came from a study of control samples from healthy donors and cancer patients. Sequenced by immunoSEQ multiplex PCR; TCRdb stores in-frame clones only, minus some. Among 65,000 to 100,000 clones listed, about 89% were seen once. This CDR3 region has 12 residues. CDR1 is MNHEY and CDR2 is SVGAGI in the germline V gene. V lost 9 bases and J lost 1, with 9 bases in between. Sequenced: blood. V is TRBV6-5 and J is TRBJ1-1, with a weak D call TRBD1 (6 bases). The source is a man aged 50-60 years in good health. CDR3 residues: CASTGRNTEAFF. The CDR3 nucleotides are TGTGCCAGTACAGGGAGGAACACTGAAGCTTTCTTT.